This T cell receptor (beta chain) comes out of a study of cytomegalovirus exposure and HLA in healthy donors. Both 60 Vbeta primers and 13 Jbeta primers went into the PCR. Sequenced by immunoSEQ multiplex PCR; TCRdb stores in-frame clones only, minus some. Of about 160,000 clones in the sample, over 60% were seen once. Germline lookup yields CDR1 SGHNT and CDR2 YYREEE (reference sequence). Unmatched junction bases numbered 8, after V lost 2 bases and J lost 7 bases. The CDR3 covers 15 residues. V usage is TRBV5-4 and J usage is TRBJ2-1; 8 bases agree with TRBD2. The source of this sequence is a woman in her twenties or thirties in good health and CMV-seronegative. The source material was PBMCs. CDR3: CASSLPIAGRNEQFF. CDR3 nucleotide sequence: TGTGCCAGCAGCTTACCTATAGCGGGAAGGAATGAGCAGTTCTTC.